This note documents a single T cell receptor beta chain sequence. J was trimmed by 6 bases and V by 0 bases; bases with no gene match: 3. Germline CDR1 reads GTSNPN; CDR2 reads SVGIG (reference sequence). The CDR3 consists of 13 residues. Original processing methods: Estimation of nucleated cell counts was performed using reference gene primer amplification. TCRdb's table, derived via immunoSEQ multiplex PCR, lists solely in-frame clones and lacks some. From that table come the V and J calls and clone size; the DNA was used to work out D and trimming. The profile shows about 240,000 clones, approximately 86% of them singletons. The data stem from a study of blood T cell repertoires in COVID-19. Whole-study context: From the United States, Italy and Spain came samples of acute and convalescent COVID-19. PBMCs, B-cell-depleted T cells, or T cells were the source of the cDNA or gDNA that made up the material.

This TCR came from a man in his sixties who had recovered from COVID-19. The chain couples TRBV30 to TRBJ1-2, with TRBD1 identical over 8 bases. The sample comprised peripheral blood. The CDR3 bases are TGTGCCTGGAGTGTACAGGGGGGCCATGGCTACACCTTC. Protein sequence: CAWSVQGGHGYTF.